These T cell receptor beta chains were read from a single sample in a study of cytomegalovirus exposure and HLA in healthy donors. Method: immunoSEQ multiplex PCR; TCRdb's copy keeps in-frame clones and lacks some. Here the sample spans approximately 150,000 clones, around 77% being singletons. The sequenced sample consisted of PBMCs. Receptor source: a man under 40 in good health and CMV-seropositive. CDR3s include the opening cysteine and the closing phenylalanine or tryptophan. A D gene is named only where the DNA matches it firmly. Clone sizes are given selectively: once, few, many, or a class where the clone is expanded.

cdr3_nt: TGCGCCAGCAGCCAAGATCAATGGGGGCCCCACACCGGGGAGCTGTTTTTT
cdr3_aa: CASSQDQWGPHTGELFF
v_call: TRBV4-3
d_call: NA
j_call: TRBJ2-2
clone_size: NA

cdr3_nt: TGTGCCAGCAGTTATGGACAGAACTATGGCTACACCTTC
cdr3_aa: CASSYGQNYGYTF
v_call: TRBV27
d_call: NA
j_call: TRBJ1-2
clone_size: NA

cdr3_nt: TGTGCCAGCAGCATTGGACACGTACAAGAAAAACTGTTTTTT
cdr3_aa: CASSIGHVQEKLFF
v_call: TRBV7-9
d_call: NA
j_call: TRBJ1-4
clone_size: few

cdr3_nt: TGTGCCAGCAGCTTAGGACGGGGAGACACAGATACGCAGTATTTT
cdr3_aa: CASSLGRGDTDTQYF
v_call: TRBV7-2
d_call: NA
j_call: TRBJ2-3
clone_size: NA

cdr3_nt: TGTGCCAGCAGCTTAGATCTGACAAACTCTGGAAACACCATATATTTT
cdr3_aa: CASSLDLTNSGNTIYF
v_call: TRBV11-2
d_call: NA
j_call: TRBJ1-3
clone_size: NA

cdr3_nt: TGTGCCAGCAGTGACACAGGTCATCACACAGATACGCAGTATTTT
cdr3_aa: CASSDTGHHTDTQYF
v_call: TRBV25-1
d_call: NA
j_call: TRBJ2-3
clone_size: NA

cdr3_nt: TGCGCCAGCAGGCAGGACAGTTTAAGCACAGATACGCAGTATTTT
cdr3_aa: CASRQDSLSTDTQYF
v_call: TRBV4-1
d_call: NA
j_call: TRBJ2-3
clone_size: NA

cdr3_nt: TGTGCCAGCAGTTCTACAGGGGCAGCTAATGAAAAACTGTTTTTT
cdr3_aa: CASSSTGAANEKLFF
v_call: TRBV6-5
d_call: TRBD1
j_call: TRBJ1-4
clone_size: NA

cdr3_nt: TGTGCCAGTAGTATTCGTATCCGGGATCGGGCTTTCTTT
cdr3_aa: CASSIRIRDRAFF
v_call: TRBV19
d_call: NA
j_call: TRBJ1-1
clone_size: once

cdr3_nt: TGTGCCAGCAGTGCGGGACAGGTTGGCACAGATACGCAGTATTTT
cdr3_aa: CASSAGQVGTDTQYF
v_call: TRBV2
d_call: TRBD1
j_call: TRBJ2-3
clone_size: NA

cdr3_nt: TGCGCCAGCAGCCCCGGACAGGGGCCAACCTACGAGCAGTACTTC
cdr3_aa: CASSPGQGPTYEQYF
v_call: TRBV4-1
d_call: TRBD1
j_call: TRBJ2-7
clone_size: NA

cdr3_nt: TGTGCCAGCAGCCCCGACAGGGAATTGGCCGGGGAGCTGTTTTTT
cdr3_aa: CASSPDRELAGELFF
v_call: TRBV7-8
d_call: TRBD1
j_call: TRBJ2-2
clone_size: NA